Below are 27 T cell receptor beta chains sequenced from a single sample in a study of response to subunit inactivated influenza vaccine. From the RT-PCR reads, TCRdb called clonotypes with MiXCR, one entry per CDR3 protein. The sample shows around 600,000 distinct CDR3 sequences, around 11% of them seen only once. The same data also went into a second study, on T cells expressing NK-cell markers. From that paper: 5'RACE template switching built TCR beta cDNA with unique molecular identifiers.

The starting material was PBMCs from blood, obtained on the day of vaccination. The receptors come from a man aged 50-60 years who received an inactivated influenza vaccine.

J is TRBJ2-5 and V is TRBV5-1, with 8 bases matching TRBD1. This CDR3 region has 15 residues. Trimming cost V 4 bases and J 2 bases; bases outside gene matches: 7. Germline lookup yields CDR1 SGHRS and CDR2 YFSETQ. In DNA, the CDR3 is TGCGCCAGCAGCCCAGGACAGGGCCTTCAAGAGACCCAGTACTTC. It yields the protein CASSPGQGLQETQYF.

The genes are TRBV6-5 and TRBJ2-3; D is undetermined. The CDR3 extends over 15 amino acids. The ends were cut back, 0 bases at V and 4 bases at J, with 11 bases in the middle. Germline V gene lookup returns CDR1 MNHEY and CDR2 SVGAGI. The DNA of the CDR3 is TGTGCCAGCAGTTACTCGTGGGAAGTGGCAGATACGCAGTATTTT. This codes for CASSYSWEVADTQYF.

The chain carries TRBV11-2 and TRBJ2-3; D unclear. V was trimmed by 0 bases and J by 6 bases, leaving 13 bases between them. The CDR3 covers 15 residues. Per the germline V gene, CDR1 is SGHAT and CDR2 is FQNNGV. The CDR3 region has the DNA TGTGCCAGCAGCTTAGATGGAAGCCTCGCGGATACGCAGTATTTT. It specifies CASSLDGSLADTQYF. Looking up the rest from reference TRBV11-2 and TRBJ2-3 gives the full variable domain: EAGVAQSPRYKIIEKRQSVAFWCNPISGHATLYWYQQILGQGPKLLIQFQNNGVVDDSQLPKDRFSAERLKGVDSTLKIQPAKLEDSAVYLCASSLDGSLADTQYFGPGTRLTVL.

Only a few counts were recorded for this clonotype. This chain links TRBV4-1 with TRBJ1-4, with a possible D match to TRBD1 (5 bases). CDR3 length equals 15 residues. Per the germline V gene, CDR1 is MGHRA and CDR2 is YSYEKL. V lost 4 bases to trimming and J lost 6 bases, with 15 bases between them. Here the CDR3 reads CASSPSLQGYEKLFF. CDR3 in DNA: TGCGCCAGCAGCCCAAGTCTCCAGGGTTATGAAAAACTGTTTTTT.

The chain has TRBV7-2 and TRBJ2-4; D may be TRBD1 or TRBD2 (6 bases each). Germline V gene sequence: CDR1 SGHTA, CDR2 FQGNSA. The CDR3 has 16 residues. V lost 5 bases, J lost 5 bases, and 19 bases lay in between. In DNA form, the CDR3 reads TGTGCCAGCAGCCCGGCTGGGATCCGGGGGCAAAACATTCAGTACTTC. Its translation: CASSPAGIRGQNIQYF.

This clonotype was observed a handful of times. This chain links TRBV11-1 with TRBJ2-1; 13 nucleotides match TRBD2. This CDR3 region has 18 residues. The ends lost 4 bases at V and 5 bases at J; junction bases unmatched: 11. Germline V gives CDR1 SGHAT, CDR2 FQDESV (reference sequence). CDR3 DNA: TGTGCCAGCAGCTCCGTACTAGCGGGGGGGCCACTTCACAATGAGCAGTTCTTC. Its protein is CASSSVLAGGPLHNEQFF.

The sample holds many counts of this clonotype. The CDR3 DNA sequence: TGCAGTGCTAGAGGGGGGCGCACTGAAGCTTTCTTT. Translation gives CSARGGRTEAFF. The chain couples TRBV20-1 to TRBJ1-1; possible D gene TRBD1, 6 bases. Germline V gene data show CDR1 as DFQATT and CDR2 as SNEGSKA (reference sequence). This CDR3 is 12 amino acids long. V was pared by 1 base and J by 4 bases, with 7 bases between.

The chain recombines TRBV20-1 with TRBJ2-7; 9 bases agree with TRBD2. CDR1 is DFQATT, CDR2 SNEGSKA, per germline (reference sequence). The CDR3 is made up of 16 amino acids. The V segment lost 0 bases and the J segment 3 bases; nucleotides outside the gene matches: 9. The DNA of the CDR3 is TGCAGTGCTAGAGATAAGGAGCTAGCGGGGTTCTACGAGCAGTACTTC. Its translation is CSARDKELAGFYEQYF.

This clonotype was seen a few times. The rearrangement uses TRBV18 and TRBJ1-2, with D possibly being TRBD1 (6 bases). The V end was cut by 6 bases, the J end by 3 bases, with 14 bases between. CDR1 KGHSH and CDR2 LQKENI come from the germline V gene. This CDR3 is 14 amino acids long. The CDR3 protein is CASSPQGPYYGYTF. DNA for the CDR3: TGTGCCAGCTCCCCTCAGGGGCCTTACTATGGCTACACCTTC.

The sample holds a few counts of this clonotype. CDR3 DNA sequence: TGTGCCAGCAGTTTAGTGGTGGAGACCCAGTACTTC. Translating it yields CASSLVVETQYF. The V call is TRBV27, the J call TRBJ2-5; D not resolved. This CDR3 has 12 amino acids. CDR1 is MNHEY and CDR2 is SMNVEV in the germline V gene (reference sequence). Trimming removed 2 bases at V and 5 bases at J, with 6 bases between.

V usage is TRBV6-5 and J usage is TRBJ1-2; possible D gene TRBD1, 5 bases. Trimming stripped 1 base from V and 0 bases from J, with 12 bases between. CDR1 and CDR2 from the germline V gene are MNHEY and SVGAGI. There are 16 residues in the CDR3. The CDR3 sequence is CASSYFPGTSNYGYTF. The CDR3 nucleotides are TGTGCCAGCAGTTACTTTCCCGGGACGTCTAACTATGGCTACACCTTC.

In its sample, this clonotype was seen a few times. This chain uses TRBV12-3 or TRBV12-4 with TRBJ2-2; 13 bases match TRBD2. The CDR3 has 17 residues. The V and J ends lost 6 bases and 5 bases, in that order; junction bases with no gene match: 9. The CDR3 DNA reads TGTGCCAGCAGACTAGCGGGAGGGCCAACGGGTACCGGGGAGCTGTTTTTT. Translated, it gives CASRLAGGPTGTGELFF.

The sample holds a few counts of this clonotype. This chain links TRBV6-2 or TRBV6-3 with TRBJ1-1; D possibly corresponds to TRBD1 (6 bases). CDR1 and CDR2 (germline): MNHEY, SVGEGT. CDR3 size: 13 residues. The germline V and J ends were trimmed by 8 bases and 5 bases, with 15 bases remaining between them. In nucleotides, the CDR3 is TGTGCCAGCCTCCGACGGGACACAACTGAAGCTTTCTTT. This gives the protein CASLRRDTTEAFF.

The chain couples TRBV2 to TRBJ2-1; D tentatively reads TRBD1 or TRBD2 (5 bases each). Trimming removed 4 bases from V and 7 bases from J, with 11 bases in between. CDR3 size: 13 residues. Germline V CDR1 and CDR2: SNHLY, FYNNEI. CDR3 coding DNA: TGTGCCAGCAGTGCGAGTTGGGGGAATGAGCAGTTCTTC. Amino acids: CASSASWGNEQFF.

The sample holds many counts of this clonotype. The rearrangement joins TRBV9 to TRBJ2-2; 8 bases match TRBD2. With V trimmed by 5 bases and J by 8 bases, 11 bases remained unmatched. Germline loops: CDR1 SGDLS, CDR2 YYNGEE. The CDR3 sequence is 15 residues long. The DNA of the CDR3 is TGTGCCAGCAGAAAGGGGGGGACTAGTTTTGGGGAGCTGTTTTTT. It translates to CASRKGGTSFGELFF.

The gene calls are TRBV12-3 or TRBV12-4 and TRBJ2-3; possibly TRBD2 for D (5 bases). The CDR3 runs 17 residues. Trimming cost V 5 bases and J 5 bases, with 23 bases left between them. DNA of the CDR3: TGTGCCAGCAGTCCGGGCCGGACTCGTAGATTTGGAGATACGCAGTATTTT. Translation gives CASSPGRTRRFGDTQYF.

This clonotype has a count of ten or more. One junction end disagrees with the germline gene, perhaps due to a read error. V usage is TRBV3-1 and J usage is TRBJ2-2; D unresolved. CDR1 and CDR2 (germline): LGHDT, YNNKEL (reference sequence). The length of the CDR3 is 13 residues. CDR3 protein: CASSQVGTGELFF. CDR3 DNA: TGCGCCAGCAGCCAAGTTGGGACCGGGGAGCTGTTTTTT. Full variable domain (missing parts from reference TRBV3-1 and TRBJ2-2): DTAVSQTPKYLVTQMGNDKSIKCEQNLGHDTMYWYKQDSKKFLKIMFSYNNKELIINETVPNRFSPKSPDKAHLNLHINSLELGDSAVYFCASSQVGTGELFFGEGSRLTVL.

At least ten counts were recorded for this clonotype. J is TRBJ2-5 and V is TRBV7-8; the D is unclear. The germline V gene has CDR1 SGHVS and CDR2 FQNEAQ. The germline V and J ends were trimmed by 2 bases and 3 bases, with 13 bases remaining between them. The CDR3 has 15 amino acids. This chain's CDR3 is CASSLFLAEKETQYF. The CDR3 nucleotides are TGTGCCAGCAGCTTATTTTTGGCAGAAAAAGAGACCCAGTACTTC. The full variable domain, with the rest looked up from reference TRBV7-8 and TRBJ2-5, is GAGVSQSPRYKVAKRGQDVALRCDPISGHVSLFWYQQALGQGPEFLTYFQNEAQLDKSGLPSDRFFAERPEGSVSTLKIQRTQQEDSAVYLCASSLFLAEKETQYFGPGTRLLVL.

This chain uses TRBV19 with TRBJ2-3, with 11 nucleotides matching TRBD1. Germline V CDR1 and CDR2: LNHDA, SQIVND (reference sequence). CDR3 length: 14 amino acids. The J segment lost 4 bases and the V segment lost 10 bases, leaving 7 bases of the junction unmatched. Written as DNA, the CDR3 is TGTGCCACGGACAGGGGGCAGATCGCAGATACGCAGTATTTT. It encodes CATDRGQIADTQYF.

A few counts support this clonotype. The rearrangement joins TRBV28 to TRBJ2-7; tentative D call: TRBD1 (5 bases). CDR3 length: 12 amino acids. V lost 6 bases, J lost 9 bases, and 15 bases lay in between. In germline, CDR1 is MDHEN, CDR2 SYDVKM. CDR3 in DNA: TGTGCCAGCAGCCTGACAGAGGTCGGGCAGTACTTC. This encodes CASSLTEVGQYF.

Concerning this clonotype itself: One end of the junction is discordant with germline, which a read error may explain. The chain employs TRBV11-2 and TRBJ2-1; 7 nucleotides line up with TRBD2. The CDR3 is 13 residues long. Germline V gene data show CDR1 as SGHAT and CDR2 as FQNNGV. The CDR3 coding sequence is TGTGCCAGCAGCTTCGGGGACTACAATGAGAAGTTCTTC. Amino acids: CASSFGDYNEKFF.

The gene calls are TRBV9 and TRBJ2-3; D is perhaps TRBD1 (6 bases). Trimming removed 3 bases from V and 2 bases from J, with 13 bases in between. CDR3 length: 15 residues. In germline, CDR1 is SGDLS, CDR2 YYNGEE. The chain's CDR3 is CASSAPGHHTDTQYF. CDR3 bases: TGTGCCAGCAGCGCTCCGGGACACCACACAGATACGCAGTATTTT.

This clonotype occurred a few times. This chain uses TRBV5-8 with TRBJ1-1; D is unclear. CDR1 and CDR2 (germline): SGHTS, YDEGEE. V was clipped by 4 bases and J by 5 bases, with 15 bases between them. This CDR3 spans 14 amino acids. The CDR3 loop is CASSTLMGRTEAFF. The DNA for the CDR3 is TGTGCCAGCAGCACCCTGATGGGGAGGACTGAAGCTTTCTTT.

This chain connects TRBV20-1 to TRBJ2-3; possible D gene TRBD2, 6 bases. The CDR3 has 16 residues. Germline CDR1 DFQATT, CDR2 SNEGSKA (reference sequence). Trimming removed 3 bases at V and 5 bases at J, with 21 bases between. The CDR3 DNA reads as TGCAGTGCTAGCGACCTGGGTGGTAGCGGAGGAGATACGCAGTATTTT. It yields the protein CSASDLGGSGGDTQYF.

The chain recombines TRBV28 with TRBJ2-3; 8 bases are a match to TRBD2. V trimming: 5 bases; J trimming: 2 bases; junction bases outside the gene matches: 3. The germline V gene has CDR1 MDHEN and CDR2 SYDVKM. The CDR3 is 14 residues long. CDR3 bases: TGTGCCAGCAGTACTAGCGGCCCCACAGATACGCAGTATTTT. Residues: CASSTSGPTDTQYF.

This clonotype was seen a few times. The chain uses TRBV4-2 and TRBJ2-1; 7 bases are a match to TRBD2. Germline assignment: CDR1 LGHNA and CDR2 YNFKEQ. V shed 5 bases, J shed 4 bases, and the junction held 8 bases outside the gene matches. CDR3 length equals 15 residues. In DNA form, the CDR3 reads TGTGCCAGCAGCGGGGGGAGGGAGGGATACAATGAGCAGTTCTTC. Amino acid sequence: CASSGGREGYNEQFF.

This clonotype was observed at least ten times. The chain employs TRBV5-1 and TRBJ1-1; D is unresolved. V lost 0 bases and J 4 bases, leaving 10 bases between the germline ends. Germline V gene sequence: CDR1 SGHRS, CDR2 YFSETQ. The CDR3 spans 14 residues. This CDR3 reads CASSLAAQTTEAFF. CDR3 coding DNA: TGCGCCAGCAGCTTGGCTGCACAGACCACTGAAGCTTTCTTT.